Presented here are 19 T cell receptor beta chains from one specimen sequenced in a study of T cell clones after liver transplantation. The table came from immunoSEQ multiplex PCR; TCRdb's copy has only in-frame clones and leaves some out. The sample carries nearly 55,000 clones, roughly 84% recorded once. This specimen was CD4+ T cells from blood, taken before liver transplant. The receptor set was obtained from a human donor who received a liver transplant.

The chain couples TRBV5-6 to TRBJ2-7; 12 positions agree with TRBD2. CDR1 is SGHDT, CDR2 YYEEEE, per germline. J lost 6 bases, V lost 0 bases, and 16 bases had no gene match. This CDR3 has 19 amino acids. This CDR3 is CASSLVGVLAGGPILEQYF. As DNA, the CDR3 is TGTGCCAGCAGCTTGGTTGGGGTGCTAGCGGGAGGGCCAATTCTCGAGCAGTACTTC.

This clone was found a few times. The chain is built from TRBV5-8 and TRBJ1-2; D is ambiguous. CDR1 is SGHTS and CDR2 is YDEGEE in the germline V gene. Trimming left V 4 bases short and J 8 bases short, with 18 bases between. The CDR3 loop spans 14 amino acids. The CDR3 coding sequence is TGTGCCAGCAGCCGACGGGCCGTCCATCGCGGCTACACCTTC. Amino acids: CASSRRAVHRGYTF.

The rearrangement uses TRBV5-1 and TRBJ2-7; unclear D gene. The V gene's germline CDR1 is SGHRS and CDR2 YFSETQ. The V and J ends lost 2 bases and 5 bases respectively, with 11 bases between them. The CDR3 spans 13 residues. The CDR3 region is CASSLRLVDEQYF. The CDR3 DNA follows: TGCGCCAGCAGCTTAAGGTTGGTGGACGAGCAGTACTTC.

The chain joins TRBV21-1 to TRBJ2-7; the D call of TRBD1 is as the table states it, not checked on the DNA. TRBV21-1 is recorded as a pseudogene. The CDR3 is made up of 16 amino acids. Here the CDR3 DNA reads TGTGCCAGCAGCAAAGGCGGAACAGGGGTCTCCTACGAGCAGTACTTC. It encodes CASSKGGTGVSYEQYF.

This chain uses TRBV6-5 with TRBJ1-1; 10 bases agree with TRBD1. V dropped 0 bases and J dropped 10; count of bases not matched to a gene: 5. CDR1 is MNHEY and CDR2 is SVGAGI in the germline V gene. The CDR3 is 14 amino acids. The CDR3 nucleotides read TGTGCCAGCAGTTACTCGGGACAGGGGAGGCCAGCTTTCTTT. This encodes CASSYSGQGRPAFF.

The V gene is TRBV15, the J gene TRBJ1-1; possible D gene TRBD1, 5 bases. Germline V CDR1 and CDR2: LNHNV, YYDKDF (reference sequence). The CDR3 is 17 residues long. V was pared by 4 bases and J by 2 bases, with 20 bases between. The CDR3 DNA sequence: TGTGCCACCAGCAAATTAGGGGAGGGCAGCCTTAACACTGAAGCTTTCTTT. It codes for CATSKLGEGSLNTEAFF. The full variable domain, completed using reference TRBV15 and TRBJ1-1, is DAMVIQNPRYQVTQFGKPVTLSCSQTLNHNVMYWYQQKSSQAPKLLFHYYDKDFNNEADTPDNFQSRRPNTSFCFLDIRSPGLGDTAMYLCATSKLGEGSLNTEAFFGQGTRLTVV.

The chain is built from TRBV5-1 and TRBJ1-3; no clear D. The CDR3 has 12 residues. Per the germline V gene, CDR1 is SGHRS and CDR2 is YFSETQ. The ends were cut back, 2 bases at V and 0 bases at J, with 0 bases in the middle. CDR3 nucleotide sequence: TGCGCCAGCAGCTTCTCTGGAAACACCATATATTTT. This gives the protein CASSFSGNTIYF.

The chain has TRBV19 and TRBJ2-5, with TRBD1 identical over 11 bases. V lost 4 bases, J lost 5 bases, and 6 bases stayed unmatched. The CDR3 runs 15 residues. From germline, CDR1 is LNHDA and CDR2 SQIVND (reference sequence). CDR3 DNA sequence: TGTGCCAGTAGTAACCGGGACAGGGGGACTGAGACCCAGTACTTC. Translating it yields CASSNRDRGTETQYF. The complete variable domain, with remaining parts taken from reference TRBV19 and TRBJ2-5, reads DGGITQSPKYLFRKEGQNVTLSCEQNLNHDAMYWYRQDPGQGLRLIYYSQIVNDFQKGDIAEGYSVSREKKESFPLTVTSAQKNPTAFYLCASSNRDRGTETQYFGPGTRLLVL.

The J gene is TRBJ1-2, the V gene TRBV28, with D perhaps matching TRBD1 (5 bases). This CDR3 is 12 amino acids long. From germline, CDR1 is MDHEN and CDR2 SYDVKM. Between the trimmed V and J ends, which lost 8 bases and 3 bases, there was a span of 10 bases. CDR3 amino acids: CASGPGHYGYTF. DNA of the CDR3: TGTGCCAGCGGACCGGGACACTATGGCTACACCTTC.

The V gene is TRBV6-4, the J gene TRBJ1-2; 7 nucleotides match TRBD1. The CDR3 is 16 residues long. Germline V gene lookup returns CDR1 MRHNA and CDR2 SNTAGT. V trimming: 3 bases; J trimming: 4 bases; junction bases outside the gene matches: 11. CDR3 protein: CASSEQPGGEGYGYTF. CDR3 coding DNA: TGTGCCAGCAGTGAGCAACCAGGGGGTGAAGGCTATGGCTACACCTTC.

The CDR3 sequence: CASSPELPRNPGELFF. In DNA, the CDR3 is TGTGCCAGCAGCCCTGAGCTTCCCCGGAATCCCGGGGAGCTGTTTTTT. V and J are TRBV7-9 and TRBJ2-2, with D unresolved. CDR3 length: 16 residues. V dropped 5 bases and J dropped 6 bases, with 19 bases sitting between them. The V gene's germline CDR1 is SEHNR and CDR2 FQNEAQ (reference sequence).

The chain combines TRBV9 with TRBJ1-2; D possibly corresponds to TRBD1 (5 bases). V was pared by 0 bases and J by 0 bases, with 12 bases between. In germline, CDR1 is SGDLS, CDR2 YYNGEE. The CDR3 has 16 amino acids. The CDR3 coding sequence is TGTGCCAGCAGCGTAGGGGGGTCTTGGCCTAACTATGGCTACACCTTC. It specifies CASSVGGSWPNYGYTF.

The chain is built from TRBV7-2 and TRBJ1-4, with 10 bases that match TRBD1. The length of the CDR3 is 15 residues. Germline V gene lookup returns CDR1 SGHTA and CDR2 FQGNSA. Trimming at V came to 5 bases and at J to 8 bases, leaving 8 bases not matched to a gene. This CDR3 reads CASSHLTGGAEKLFF. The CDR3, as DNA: TGTGCCAGCAGCCACCTGACAGGGGGCGCAGAAAAACTGTTTTTT.

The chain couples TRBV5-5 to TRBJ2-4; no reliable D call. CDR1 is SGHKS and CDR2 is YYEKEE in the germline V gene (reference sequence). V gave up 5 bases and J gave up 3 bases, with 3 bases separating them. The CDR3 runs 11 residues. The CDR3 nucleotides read TGTGCCAGCAGGTACAAAAACATTCAGTACTTC. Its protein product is CASRYKNIQYF.

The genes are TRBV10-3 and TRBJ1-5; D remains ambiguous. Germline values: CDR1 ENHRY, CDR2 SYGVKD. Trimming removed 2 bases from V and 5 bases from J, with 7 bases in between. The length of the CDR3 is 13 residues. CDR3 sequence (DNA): TGTGCCATCAGTGAGGGAAGGGATCAGCCCCAGCATTTT. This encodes CAISEGRDQPQHF.

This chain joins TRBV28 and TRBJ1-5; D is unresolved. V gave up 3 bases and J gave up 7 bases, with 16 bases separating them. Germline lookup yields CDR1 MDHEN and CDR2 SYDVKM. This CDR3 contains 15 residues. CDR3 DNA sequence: TGTGCCAGCAGTTTCTCGAGGGTAGTAGGGCAGCCCCAGCATTTT. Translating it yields CASSFSRVVGQPQHF.

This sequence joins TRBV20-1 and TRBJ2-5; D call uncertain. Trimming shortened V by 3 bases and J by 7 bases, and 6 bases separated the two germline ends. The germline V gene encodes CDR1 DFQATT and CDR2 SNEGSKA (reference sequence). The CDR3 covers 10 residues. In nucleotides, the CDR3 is TGCAGTGCTAGGTCTCCGACCCAGTACTTC. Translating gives CSARSPTQYF.

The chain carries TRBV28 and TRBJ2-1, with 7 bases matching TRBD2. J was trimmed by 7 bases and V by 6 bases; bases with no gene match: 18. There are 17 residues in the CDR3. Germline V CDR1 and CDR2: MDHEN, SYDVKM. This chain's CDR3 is CASRSLLVAGVKNEQFF. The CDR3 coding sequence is TGTGCCAGCAGATCATTACTAGTGGCGGGAGTAAAGAATGAGCAGTTCTTC.

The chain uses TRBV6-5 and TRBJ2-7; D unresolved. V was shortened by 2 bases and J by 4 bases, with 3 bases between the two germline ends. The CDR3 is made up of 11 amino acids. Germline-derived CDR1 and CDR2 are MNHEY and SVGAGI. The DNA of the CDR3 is TGTGCCAGCAGTTACGCATACGAGCAGTACTTC. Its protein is CASSYAYEQYF.